This paragraph reports one T cell receptor beta chain. The sample is drawn from a study of T cell changes during pregnancy in multiple sclerosis. This table comes from immunoSEQ multiplex PCR, and its TCRdb copy is limited to in-frame clones, with some not included. The sample contains more than 50,000 clones, roughly 90% of which appear only once. The CDR3 runs 14 residues. CDR1 is MNHEY and CDR2 is SMNVEV in the germline V gene (reference sequence). Trimming at V came to 5 bases and at J to 6 bases, leaving 7 bases not matched to a gene. This TCR was recovered from a female donor in good health, enrolled as a control in a pregnancy study. This chain connects TRBV27 to TRBJ1-5, with 7 bases matching TRBD1. Sequencing used peripheral blood, obtained in the first trimester of pregnancy. This chain's CDR3 is CASSPQGSVQPQHF. The CDR3 DNA reads TGTGCCAGCAGTCCACAGGGGTCGGTTCAGCCCCAGCATTTT.